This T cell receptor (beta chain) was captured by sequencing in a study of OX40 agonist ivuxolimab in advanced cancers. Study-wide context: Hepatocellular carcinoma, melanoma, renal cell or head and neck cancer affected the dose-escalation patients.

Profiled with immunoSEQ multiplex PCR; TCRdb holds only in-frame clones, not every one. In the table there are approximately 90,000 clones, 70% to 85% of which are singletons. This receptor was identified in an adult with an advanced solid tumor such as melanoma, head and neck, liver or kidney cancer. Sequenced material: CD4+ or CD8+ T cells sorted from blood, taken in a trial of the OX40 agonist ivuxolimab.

In DNA form, the CDR3 reads TGTGCCAGCAGTGTAGAAGTTAGCAATCAGCCCCAGCATTTT. Translating it yields CASSVEVSNQPQHF. J is TRBJ1-5 and V is TRBV28, with D uncertain. The CDR3 is 14 residues long. The V end was cut by 5 bases, the J end by 0 bases, with 8 bases between. CDR1 MDHEN and CDR2 SYDVKM come from the germline V gene.